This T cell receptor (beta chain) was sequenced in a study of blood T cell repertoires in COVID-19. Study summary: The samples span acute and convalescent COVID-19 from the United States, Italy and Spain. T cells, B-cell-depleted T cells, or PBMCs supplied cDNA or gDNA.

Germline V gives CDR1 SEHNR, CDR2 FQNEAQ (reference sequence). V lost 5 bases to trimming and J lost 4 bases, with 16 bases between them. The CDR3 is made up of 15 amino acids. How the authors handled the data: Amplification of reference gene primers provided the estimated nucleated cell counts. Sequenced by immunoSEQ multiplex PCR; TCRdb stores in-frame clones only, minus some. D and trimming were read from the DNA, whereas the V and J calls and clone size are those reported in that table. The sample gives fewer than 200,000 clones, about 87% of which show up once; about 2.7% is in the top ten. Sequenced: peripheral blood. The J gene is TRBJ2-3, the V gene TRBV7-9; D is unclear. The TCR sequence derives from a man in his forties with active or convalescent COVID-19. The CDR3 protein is CASSPSSNQADTQYF. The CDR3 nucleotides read TGTGCCAGCAGCCCGAGCAGCAACCAGGCAGATACGCAGTATTTT.